This T cell receptor (beta chain) was profiled in a study of long-term antiretroviral therapy in people with HIV. Findings and limits, study-wide: Unavailable data included ART adherence, viral resistance and therapy changes (switches in treatment). Regardless of time point, clones expanded before ART dominated the repertoire.

HIV-positive participants were all treated in the United States. Version v3.0 of the immunoSEQ assay was performed at survey level. Generated by immunoSEQ multiplex PCR, the TCRdb table keeps only in-frame clones and is missing some. The sample has approximately 26,000 clones; about four fifths are singletons. About this clone itself: The target antigen is unknown.

This CDR3 is 16 amino acids long. Germline values: CDR1 SGHRS, CDR2 YFSETQ. Trimming left V 0 bases short and J 3 bases short, with 16 bases between. The input for sequencing was unsorted PBMCs, taken 0.4 years after starting antiretroviral therapy. V usage is TRBV5-1 and J usage is TRBJ2-7; D tentatively fits TRBD1 or TRBD2 (5 bases each). The sequence was collected from a man aged 18 to 29 with HIV. CDR3 bases: TGCGCCAGCAGCTTGGGGGCCCCGCAGGGAGTCTACGAGCAGTACTTC. It is translated as CASSLGAPQGVYEQYF. The complete variable domain, with remaining parts taken from reference TRBV5-1 and TRBJ2-7, reads KAGVTQTPRYLIKTRGQQVTLSCSPISGHRSVSWYQQTPGQGLQFLFEYFSETQRNKGNFPGRFSGRQFSNSRSEMNVSTLELGDSALYLCASSLGAPQGVYEQYFGPGTRLTVT.